A selection of T cell receptor beta chains follows, all from one sample in a study of T cell responses to AZD1222 COVID-19 vaccine. Assay: immunoSEQ multiplex PCR; the TCRdb copy retains only in-frame clones and omits some. This sample has 140,000 or so clones, with approximately 85% found just once. This material consisted of peripheral blood, taken 28 days after the second dose of the MenACWY control vaccine. The receptors originated from an adult who received the MenACWY meningococcal vaccine as a control. Each CDR3 is given with its conserved first and last residue. D genes are given only for firm matches. Clone size appears in some rows only: once, few, many, or a class for an expanded clone.

clone_size: -; v_call: TRBV27; j_call: TRBJ2-2; d_call: TRBD1; cdr3_nt: TGTGCCAGCAGTGACCGACAGGGGGCAGGTGTCATACCCGGCGGGGAGCTGTTTTTT; cdr3_aa: CASSDRQGAGVIPGGELFF
clone_size: -; v_call: TRBV9; j_call: TRBJ2-1; d_call: TRBD2; cdr3_nt: TGTGCCAGCAGCACCGCGACTAGCGGGAGTGGCGAGGAGCAGTTCTTC; cdr3_aa: CASSTATSGSGEEQFF
clone_size: -; v_call: TRBV4-3; j_call: TRBJ1-4; d_call: -; cdr3_nt: TGCGCCAGCAGCCAAGTAAACAGGGCTGATGAAAAACTGTTTTTT; cdr3_aa: CASSQVNRADEKLFF
clone_size: -; v_call: TRBV4-2; j_call: TRBJ2-3; d_call: TRBD2; cdr3_nt: TGTGCCAGCAGCCAAAGGACGGGAGGAGATACGCAGTATTTT; cdr3_aa: CASSQRTGGDTQYF
clone_size: -; v_call: TRBV11-2; j_call: TRBJ1-2; d_call: -; cdr3_nt: TGTGCCAGCAGCTTAGACTCGGGGGACCATGGCTACACCTTC; cdr3_aa: CASSLDSGDHGYTF
clone_size: once; v_call: TRBV5-1; j_call: TRBJ2-3; d_call: -; cdr3_nt: TGCGCCAGCAGCTTGGTTCCGAGCTTTCCCACAGATACGCAGTATTTT; cdr3_aa: CASSLVPSFPTDTQYF
clone_size: -; v_call: TRBV27; j_call: TRBJ1-1; d_call: -; cdr3_nt: TGTGCCAGCAGCCTACAAGCCCGTGGGGCTAATGAAGCTTTCTTT; cdr3_aa: CASSLQARGANEAFF
clone_size: -; v_call: TRBV28; j_call: TRBJ2-2; d_call: -; cdr3_nt: TGTGCCAGCAGTCCTAGATCGCGGGCGAACACCGGGGAGCTGTTTTTT; cdr3_aa: CASSPRSRANTGELFF
clone_size: -; v_call: TRBV28; j_call: TRBJ2-7; d_call: TRBD1; cdr3_nt: TGTGCCAGCAGTACACCCGGGACAGCATCCTACGAGCAGTACTTC; cdr3_aa: CASSTPGTASYEQYF
clone_size: -; v_call: TRBV7-9; j_call: TRBJ2-7; d_call: TRBD1; cdr3_nt: TGTGCCAGCAGCTGGGACAGGCGAAGCTCCTACGAGCAGTACTTC; cdr3_aa: CASSWDRRSSYEQYF
clone_size: -; v_call: TRBV5-1; j_call: TRBJ1-1; d_call: -; cdr3_nt: TGCGCCAGCAGCATGACAGGAGAGAACACTGAAGCTTTCTTT; cdr3_aa: CASSMTGENTEAFF
clone_size: -; v_call: TRBV5-1; j_call: TRBJ1-2; d_call: -; cdr3_nt: TGCGCCAGCAGCTTGGGTGGGGCAGGAGATCCTAACTATGGCTACACCTTC; cdr3_aa: CASSLGGAGDPNYGYTF
clone_size: -; v_call: TRBV12-5; j_call: TRBJ2-5; d_call: TRBD1; cdr3_nt: TGTGCTAGTGGACGGGACAGGGAGACCCAGTACTTC; cdr3_aa: CASGRDRETQYF
clone_size: -; v_call: TRBV27; j_call: TRBJ2-7; d_call: -; cdr3_nt: TGTGCCAGCAGTCCCGGGACGGAGCAGTACTTC; cdr3_aa: CASSPGTEQYF
clone_size: -; v_call: TRBV5-1; j_call: TRBJ1-2; d_call: -; cdr3_nt: TGCGCCAGCAGCTTGGAGGGCGGAAACGTGGCAGGCTACACCTTC; cdr3_aa: CASSLEGGNVAGYTF
clone_size: -; v_call: TRBV4-2; j_call: TRBJ1-5; d_call: -; cdr3_nt: TGTGCCAGCAGCCCGTCGGGGGTCCCCAATCAGCCCCAGCATTTT; cdr3_aa: CASSPSGVPNQPQHF
clone_size: -; v_call: TRBV7-3; j_call: TRBJ2-2; d_call: -; cdr3_nt: TGTGCCAGCAGCTTACAGAACGCCGGGGAGCTGTTTTTT; cdr3_aa: CASSLQNAGELFF
clone_size: -; v_call: TRBV28; j_call: TRBJ2-5; d_call: -; cdr3_nt: TGTGCCAGCAGTTTGTATTACAGGTTGGTGGGCCAAGAGACCCAGTACTTC; cdr3_aa: CASSLYYRLVGQETQYF
clone_size: once; v_call: TRBV5-6; j_call: TRBJ1-6; d_call: -; cdr3_nt: TGTGCCAGCAGCTTGGCCTTCGGGAATTCACCCCTCCACTTT; cdr3_aa: CASSLAFGNSPLHF
clone_size: -; v_call: TRBV9; j_call: TRBJ2-1; d_call: TRBD2; cdr3_nt: TGTGCCAGCAGCGTAGATCCCCGGACTAGCTCCTACAATGAGCAGTTCTTC; cdr3_aa: CASSVDPRTSSYNEQFF
clone_size: -; v_call: TRBV7-2; j_call: TRBJ1-1; d_call: -; cdr3_nt: TGTGCCAGCAGCTTAGCGCGGGTCGCTGAAGCTTTCTTT; cdr3_aa: CASSLARVAEAFF
clone_size: -; v_call: TRBV27; j_call: TRBJ2-7; d_call: TRBD2; cdr3_nt: TGTGCCAGCAGTTTAGGCGGGAGGGTGGGCTACGAGCAGTACTTC; cdr3_aa: CASSLGGRVGYEQYF
clone_size: -; v_call: TRBV12-3/TRBV12-4; j_call: TRBJ1-1; d_call: -; cdr3_nt: TGTGCCAGCAGTTTACGGGGTAACACTGAAGCTTTCTTT; cdr3_aa: CASSLRGNTEAFF
clone_size: -; v_call: TRBV11-2; j_call: TRBJ1-2; d_call: -; cdr3_nt: TGTGCCAGCAGCCCGTCCAACGCATTCTACGGCTACACCTTC; cdr3_aa: CASSPSNAFYGYTF
clone_size: -; v_call: TRBV4-3; j_call: TRBJ2-7; d_call: -; cdr3_nt: TGCGCCAGCAGCCTCGGGCGTGATAGCTCCTACGAGCAGTACTTC; cdr3_aa: CASSLGRDSSYEQYF
clone_size: -; v_call: TRBV30; j_call: TRBJ2-2; d_call: -; cdr3_nt: TGTGCCCGGAAGGCGGACCCCGGGGCAGGGGAGCTGTTTTTT; cdr3_aa: CARKADPGAGELFF
clone_size: -; v_call: TRBV6-2/TRBV6-3; j_call: TRBJ1-1; d_call: -; cdr3_nt: TGTGCCAGCAGTTACAGTTTCGTTTGGGTGAACACTGAAGCTTTCTTT; cdr3_aa: CASSYSFVWVNTEAFF
clone_size: -; v_call: TRBV5-4; j_call: TRBJ2-7; d_call: -; cdr3_nt: TGTGCCAGCAGCTTGTTCGGGGGCACCTACGAGCAGTACTTC; cdr3_aa: CASSLFGGTYEQYF
clone_size: -; v_call: TRBV6-5; j_call: TRBJ1-4; d_call: -; cdr3_nt: TGTGCCAGCAGTTACCGGGAGGGAGAAAAACTGTTTTTT; cdr3_aa: CASSYREGEKLFF
clone_size: once; v_call: TRBV13; j_call: TRBJ2-2; d_call: TRBD2; cdr3_nt: TGTGCCAGCAGCTTAATCCGTAGCGGGAGGGCCGGGGAGCTGTTTTTT; cdr3_aa: CASSLIRSGRAGELFF
clone_size: -; v_call: TRBV4-1; j_call: TRBJ1-6; d_call: TRBD1; cdr3_nt: TGCGCCAGCAGCCAAACGGACAGGTTGGAATCACCCCTCCACTTT; cdr3_aa: CASSQTDRLESPLHF
clone_size: once; v_call: TRBV4-1; j_call: TRBJ1-2; d_call: -; cdr3_nt: TGCGCCAGCAGCCCCGGGATAGGCTATGGCTACACCTTC; cdr3_aa: CASSPGIGYGYTF
clone_size: once; v_call: TRBV24-1; j_call: TRBJ2-1; d_call: -; cdr3_nt: TGTGCCACCAGTTGGAACCAGGGGTCCTCCTACAATGAGCAGTTCTTC; cdr3_aa: CATSWNQGSSYNEQFF
clone_size: -; v_call: TRBV28; j_call: TRBJ2-5; d_call: TRBD2; cdr3_nt: TGTGCCAGCAGTCCTCTTCGGGAGGGCCTAGAGACCCAGTACTTC; cdr3_aa: CASSPLREGLETQYF
clone_size: -; v_call: TRBV7-6; j_call: TRBJ2-2; d_call: TRBD2; cdr3_nt: TGTGCCAGCAGCCCACTGACCGGGACTAGTGGAACCGGGGAGCTGTTTTTT; cdr3_aa: CASSPLTGTSGTGELFF
clone_size: -; v_call: TRBV19; j_call: TRBJ1-1; d_call: TRBD1; cdr3_nt: TGTGCCAGCGAGACGGGCAGGGGGTCTGAAGCTTTCTTT; cdr3_aa: CASETGRGSEAFF
clone_size: -; v_call: TRBV6-5; j_call: TRBJ1-3; d_call: -; cdr3_nt: TGTGCCAGCAGCTCACAGGGAAACACCATATATTTT; cdr3_aa: CASSSQGNTIYF
clone_size: -; v_call: TRBV11-3; j_call: TRBJ2-2; d_call: -; cdr3_nt: TGTGCCAGCAGCCGGGGTGTCCTTACCGGGGAGCTGTTTTTT; cdr3_aa: CASSRGVLTGELFF
clone_size: -; v_call: TRBV27; j_call: TRBJ2-1; d_call: TRBD1; cdr3_nt: TGTGCCAGCACTCAAAAGCCCCGACAGGGTTCCTACAATGAGCAGTTCTTC; cdr3_aa: CASTQKPRQGSYNEQFF
clone_size: once; v_call: TRBV20-1; j_call: TRBJ1-2; d_call: -; cdr3_nt: TGCAGTGCTCCAGGACAGACTGGCTACACCTTC; cdr3_aa: CSAPGQTGYTF
clone_size: -; v_call: TRBV7-3; j_call: TRBJ2-2; d_call: -; cdr3_nt: TGTGCCAGCAGCCAAGGGGGGAGGCTGAACGGGGAGCTGTTTTTT; cdr3_aa: CASSQGGRLNGELFF
clone_size: -; v_call: TRBV7-6; j_call: TRBJ2-7; d_call: -; cdr3_nt: TGTGCCAGCAGTCCACCAGGGGACCACGAGCAGTACTTC; cdr3_aa: CASSPPGDHEQYF
clone_size: -; v_call: TRBV3-1/TRBV3-2; j_call: TRBJ1-5; d_call: -; cdr3_nt: TGTGCCAGCAGCCCTGCATGGAATAGCAATCAGCCCCAGCATTTT; cdr3_aa: CASSPAWNSNQPQHF
clone_size: -; v_call: TRBV25-1; j_call: TRBJ1-2; d_call: -; cdr3_nt: TGTGCCAGCAGTGCTGCTAACTATGGCTACACCTTC; cdr3_aa: CASSAANYGYTF
clone_size: -; v_call: TRBV18; j_call: TRBJ2-1; d_call: TRBD1; cdr3_nt: TGTGCCAGCTCGAACAGGGGGAATGAGCAGTTCTTC; cdr3_aa: CASSNRGNEQFF
clone_size: -; v_call: TRBV19; j_call: TRBJ1-6; d_call: TRBD1; cdr3_nt: TGTGCCAGTAGTACCCGACAGGGAGAGGGTTCACCCCTCCACTTT; cdr3_aa: CASSTRQGEGSPLHF
clone_size: -; v_call: TRBV23-1; j_call: TRBJ2-7; d_call: TRBD1; cdr3_nt: TGCGCCAGCAGTCACAGGACGACAGGGTCTTCCTACGAGCAGTACTTC; cdr3_aa: CASSHRTTGSSYEQYF
clone_size: -; v_call: TRBV5-1; j_call: TRBJ1-1; d_call: -; cdr3_nt: TGCGCCAGCAGCTCTGTGTTGGGGGACACTGAAGCTTTCTTT; cdr3_aa: CASSSVLGDTEAFF
clone_size: many; v_call: TRBV25-1; j_call: TRBJ1-2; d_call: TRBD1; cdr3_nt: TGTGCCAGCCAAACAGGGGGCTCCCTCTATGGCTACACCTTC; cdr3_aa: CASQTGGSLYGYTF
clone_size: -; v_call: TRBV11-3; j_call: TRBJ2-7; d_call: TRBD1; cdr3_nt: TGTGCCAGCAGTCTGGGGGACAGGGCCAACGAGCAGTACTTC; cdr3_aa: CASSLGDRANEQYF
clone_size: -; v_call: TRBV6-6; j_call: TRBJ1-1; d_call: -; cdr3_nt: TGTGCCAGCAGTTACTCGAGGGAGGGCGAAGCTTTCTTT; cdr3_aa: CASSYSREGEAFF
clone_size: -; v_call: TRBV6-1; j_call: TRBJ2-7; d_call: TRBD1; cdr3_nt: TGTGCCAGCAGTGACCAGCTGGGGCAGGAGAACAGGGGTATTGCTGACGAGCAGTACTTC; cdr3_aa: CASSDQLGQENRGIADEQYF
clone_size: -; v_call: TRBV24-1; j_call: TRBJ1-2; d_call: TRBD1; cdr3_nt: TGTGCCACCAGTGATCCACAGGGGGGCAGTGGCTACACCTTC; cdr3_aa: CATSDPQGGSGYTF
clone_size: -; v_call: TRBV27; j_call: TRBJ2-5; d_call: -; cdr3_nt: TGTGCCAGCAGTCGCCTAGCGATCCAAGAGACCCAGTACTTC; cdr3_aa: CASSRLAIQETQYF
clone_size: -; v_call: TRBV28; j_call: TRBJ1-5; d_call: -; cdr3_nt: TGTGCCAGCAGTTTATTTAGTCTAGATCGCAATCAGCCCCAGCATTTT; cdr3_aa: CASSLFSLDRNQPQHF